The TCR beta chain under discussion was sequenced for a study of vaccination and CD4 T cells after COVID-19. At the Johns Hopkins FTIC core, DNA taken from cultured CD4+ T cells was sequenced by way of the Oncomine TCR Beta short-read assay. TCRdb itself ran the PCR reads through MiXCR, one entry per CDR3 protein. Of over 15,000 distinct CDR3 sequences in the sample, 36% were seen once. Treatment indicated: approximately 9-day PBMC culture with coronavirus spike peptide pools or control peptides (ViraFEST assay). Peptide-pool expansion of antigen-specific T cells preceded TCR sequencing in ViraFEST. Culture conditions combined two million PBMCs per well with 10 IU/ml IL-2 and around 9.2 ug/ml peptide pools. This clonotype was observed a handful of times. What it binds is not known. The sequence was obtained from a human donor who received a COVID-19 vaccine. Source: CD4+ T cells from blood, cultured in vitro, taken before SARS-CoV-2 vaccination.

This CDR3 is CAWSVIGGAGNEQFF. The DNA of the CDR3 is TGTGCCTGGAGTGTAATCGGGGGGGCCGGCAATGAGCAGTTCTTC. The rearrangement links TRBV30 to TRBJ2-1; 8 nucleotides agree with TRBD2. Germline lookup yields CDR1 GTSNPN and CDR2 SVGIG (reference sequence). V shed 0 bases and J 6 bases; nucleotides not matched to a gene: 7. This CDR3 has 15 amino acids.